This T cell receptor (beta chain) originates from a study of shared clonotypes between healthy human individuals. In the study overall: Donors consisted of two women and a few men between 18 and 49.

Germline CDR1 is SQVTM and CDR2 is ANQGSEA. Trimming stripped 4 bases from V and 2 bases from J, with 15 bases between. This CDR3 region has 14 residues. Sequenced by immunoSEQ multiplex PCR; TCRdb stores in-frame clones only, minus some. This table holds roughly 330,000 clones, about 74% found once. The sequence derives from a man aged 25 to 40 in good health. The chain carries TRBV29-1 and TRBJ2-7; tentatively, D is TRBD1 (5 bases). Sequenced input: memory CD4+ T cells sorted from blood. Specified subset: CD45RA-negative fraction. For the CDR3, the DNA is TGCAGCGTTGGGGCAGGGATATGGGCCTACGAGCAGTACTTC. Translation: CSVGAGIWAYEQYF.